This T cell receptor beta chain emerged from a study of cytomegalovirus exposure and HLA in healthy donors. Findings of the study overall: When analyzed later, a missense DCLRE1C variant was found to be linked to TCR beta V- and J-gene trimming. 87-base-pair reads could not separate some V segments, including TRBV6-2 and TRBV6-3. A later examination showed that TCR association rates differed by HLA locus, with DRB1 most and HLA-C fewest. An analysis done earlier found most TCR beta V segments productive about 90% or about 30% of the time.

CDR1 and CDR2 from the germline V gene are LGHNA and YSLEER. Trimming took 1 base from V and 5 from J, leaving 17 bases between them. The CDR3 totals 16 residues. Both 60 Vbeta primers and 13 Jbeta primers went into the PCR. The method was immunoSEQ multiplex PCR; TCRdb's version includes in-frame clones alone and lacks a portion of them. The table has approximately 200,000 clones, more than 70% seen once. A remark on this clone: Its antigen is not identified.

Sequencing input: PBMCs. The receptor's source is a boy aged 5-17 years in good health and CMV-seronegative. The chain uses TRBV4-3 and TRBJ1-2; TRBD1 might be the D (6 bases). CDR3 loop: CASSQGAGQRSYGYTF. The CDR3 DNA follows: TGCGCCAGCAGCCAAGGTGCAGGACAGCGATCGTATGGCTACACCTTC.